These 7 T cell receptor beta chains were sequenced from one sample in a study of T cells in women clearing cervical HPV infection. Using immunoSEQ multiplex PCR, the repertoire was profiled, and TCRdb retains in-frame clones only, with some absent. Recorded for this sample: tens of thousands of clones. What was sequenced was blood buffy coat. These receptors were taken from a woman between 18 and 69 years old with a cervical HPV16 infection that either progressed to CIN3+ or cleared (not recorded which).

Remarks on this clone: The read ends 3 residues early relative to the CDR3; the germline J gene fills the gap. The chain joins TRBV2 to TRBJ2-3; 10 positions match TRBD1. Germline-derived CDR1 and CDR2 are SNHLY and FYNNEI. V lost 2 bases to trimming and J lost 4 bases; unmatched junction nucleotides: 3. The CDR3 runs 15 residues. The CDR3 bases that were read are TGTGCCAGCAGTGAAAGGGACAGGGGCCCAGATACG. Residues: CASSERDRGPDT. The whole CDR3 sequence is CASSERDRGPDTQYF.

Incomplete CDR3 DNA: TGCGCCAGCAGCTGGCGGACAGCCTCCTACGAG. This encodes CASSWRTASYE. The full CDR3 protein is CASSWRTASYEQYF. This rearrangement joins TRBV5-1 to TRBJ2-7; D might be TRBD1 (6 bases). The observed sequence ends 3 residues before the CDR3 terminus, with the missing tail filled in from the germline J gene. There are 14 residues in the CDR3. Germline CDR1 reads SGHRS; CDR2 reads YFSETQ. Deletions cut 3 bases from V and 0 bases from J, with 10 bases between.

As for this clone: The read finishes 3 residues shy of the CDR3 end, and the germline J gene is used to complete it. The rearrangement links TRBV5-1 to TRBJ1-6; 9 nucleotides line up with TRBD1. J lost 5 bases, V lost 3 bases, and 3 bases had no gene match. This CDR3 has 15 amino acids. The germline V gene encodes CDR1 SGHRS and CDR2 YFSETQ. The CDR3 sequence is CASSSGQGNNSPLHF. The sequenced CDR3 bases are TGCGCCAGCAGCTCGGGACAGGGAAATAATTCACCC.

On this clone itself: The CDR3 extends 3 residues past the end of the read, so its final part is completed from the germline J gene. V is TRBV5-3 and J is TRBJ1-6; D might be TRBD1 (6 bases). TRBV5-3 carries the ORF label, with uncertain function. The CDR3 covers 15 residues. V lost 3 bases to trimming and J lost 3 bases, with 10 bases between them. The sequenced part of the CDR3 DNA is TGTGCCAGAAGCTGCCTGGACAGCTATAATTCACCC. Residues: CARSCLDSYNSP. The whole CDR3 sequence reads CARSCLDSYNSPLHF.

The sequenced part of the CDR3 DNA is TGTGCCAGCAGTTTATCAGGGGGCAATCAGCCC. Protein sequence: CASSLSGGNQP. The CDR3 as a whole reads CASSLSGGNQPQHF. V is TRBV12-3 or TRBV12-4 and J is TRBJ1-5, with D tentatively TRBD1 (6 bases). From the germline J gene comes the end of the CDR3, since the read stops 3 residues before it. The V gene lost 2 bases and the J gene lost 2 bases, with 7 bases spanning the gap. CDR3 length: 14 residues.

Notes on this clone: Read data end 3 residues before the CDR3 end; the end is taken from the germline J gene. This sequence joins TRBV29-1 and TRBJ1-1, with D unclear. V was pared by 5 bases and J by 0 bases, with 10 bases between. Germline values: CDR1 SQVTM, CDR2 ANQGSEA. The CDR3 is 13 residues long. The sequenced part of the CDR3 DNA is TGCAGCGTTCGGGGAGGAGTGAACACTGAA. Protein sequence: CSVRGGVNTE. The whole CDR3 protein is CSVRGGVNTEAFF. Based on the CDR3 plus reference TRBV29-1 and TRBJ1-1, the full variable domain is SAVISQKPSRDICQRGTSLTIQCQVDSQVTMMFWYRQQPGQSLTLIATANQGSEATYESGFVIDKFPISRPNLTFSTLTVSNMSPEDSSIYLCSVRGGVNTEAFFGQGTRLTVV.

Concerning this clone itself: The read comes to an end 3 residues before the CDR3 does, leaving the germline J gene to fill in the end. The J gene is TRBJ2-5, the V gene TRBV19; 7 nucleotides align to TRBD2. The germline CDR1 and CDR2 sequences are LNHDA and SQIVND (reference sequence). V shed 3 bases and J 2 bases; nucleotides not matched to a gene: 6. The length of the CDR3 is 15 residues. Incomplete CDR3 DNA: TGTGCCAGTAGTATGGGACTAACCTTTCAAGAGACC. Encoded protein: CASSMGLTFQET. The whole CDR3 sequence is CASSMGLTFQETQYF.